A single sample gave rise to the 23 T cell receptor beta chains below, sequenced in a study of T cell repertoires in cytomegalovirus infection. From the reads, TCRdb called clonotypes with MiXCR, one entry per CDR3 protein. The repertoire holds approximately 600,000 distinct CDR3 sequences, 40% seen once, with 48% in the top ten. The antigens of these receptors remain unknown. The sample consisted of cultured PBMCs, taken from culture after CMV antigen stimulation. Receptor source: a human donor in good health (CMV status not recorded). Some clones in this sample may be carry-over from other donors' samples.

The V gene is TRBV20-1, the J gene TRBJ2-3; a possible D gene is TRBD2 (5 bases). Germline loops: CDR1 DFQATT, CDR2 SNEGSKA (reference sequence). V was shortened by 0 bases and J by 4 bases, with 14 bases between the two germline ends. CDR3 length equals 15 residues. CDR3 residues: CSARDRKGSPDTQYF. The CDR3 DNA is TGCAGTGCTAGAGATCGCAAAGGGAGCCCAGATACGCAGTATTTT.

The rearrangement joins TRBV12-3 or TRBV12-4 to TRBJ1-1; 7 bases are a match to TRBD1. This CDR3 has 14 amino acids. The V segment lost 6 bases and the J segment 3 bases; nucleotides outside the gene matches: 7. CDR3 sequence reads: CASSPTGADTEAFF. Written as DNA, the CDR3 is TGTGCCAGCAGCCCCACAGGGGCCGACACTGAAGCTTTCTTT.

This clonotype was seen a handful of times. The J gene is TRBJ2-1, the V gene TRBV7-2; possibly TRBD2 for D (6 bases). Germline V gives CDR1 SGHTA, CDR2 FQGNSA. The V gene lost 4 bases and the J gene lost 6 bases, with 16 bases spanning the gap. The CDR3 sequence is 15 residues long. The CDR3 DNA is TGTGCCAGCAGCTCCCGAGTGGGGGACTCCAATGAGCAGTTCTTC. Translation gives CASSSRVGDSNEQFF.

The rearrangement joins TRBV7-2 to TRBJ2-6; a weak D match, TRBD1 (5 bases). This CDR3 region has 16 residues. The V end lost 3 bases, the J end lost 1 base, and 10 bases lay between the germline ends. Germline V lookup: CDR1 SGHTA, CDR2 FQGNSA. Here the CDR3 reads CASSFLTGSGANVLTF. The CDR3 nucleotides read TGTGCCAGCAGCTTCCTAACAGGATCTGGGGCCAACGTCCTGACTTTC.

This rearrangement joins TRBV12-3 or TRBV12-4 to TRBJ1-4; D is uncertain. The length of the CDR3 is 15 residues. V lost 4 bases to trimming and J lost 6 bases, with 15 bases between them. The CDR3 nucleotides are TGTGCCAGCAGTTCGTTGCCCCAAGGTGATGAAAAACTGTTTTTT. This translates into CASSSLPQGDEKLFF.

The chain is built from TRBV7-6 and TRBJ2-2; TRBD2 agrees at 10 bases. The junction had 11 bases not matched to a gene; V was cut back by 6 bases and J by 1 base. Per germline, CDR1 SGHVS and CDR2 FNYEAQ. CDR3 length equals 18 residues. CDR3 in DNA: TGTGCCAGCAGTTTCCGTATTCTAGCGGGAGAGAACACCGGGGAGCTGTTTTTT. Translated, it gives CASSFRILAGENTGELFF.

This clonotype showed up just a few times. The J gene is TRBJ1-2, the V gene TRBV12-5; D is uncertain. Trimming took off 6 bases at V and 4 bases at J, with 12 bases between the two ends. This CDR3 region has 13 residues. CDR1 LGHNT and CDR2 FRNRAP come from the germline V gene. CDR3 in DNA: TGTGCTAGTGGAACCTCCGGGGTCTATGGCTACACCTTC. Its protein product is CASGTSGVYGYTF.

The genes are TRBV7-8 and TRBJ2-6, with no clear D. The CDR3 totals 13 residues. Germline CDR1 is SGHVS and CDR2 is FQNEAQ. The V and J ends lost 5 bases and 3 bases respectively, with 5 bases between them. CDR3 sequence reads: CASSTYGANVLTF. In DNA form, the CDR3 reads TGTGCCAGCAGCACCTATGGGGCCAACGTCCTGACTTTC.

This clonotype was observed a few times. This chain links TRBV27 with TRBJ1-6, with D possibly TRBD1 on 5 matching bases. V lost 1 base to trimming and J lost 9 bases, with 10 bases between them. CDR1 and CDR2 from the germline V gene are MNHEY and SMNVEV (reference sequence). The CDR3 runs 14 residues. The CDR3 is CASSLYQGISPLHF. Here the CDR3 DNA reads TGTGCCAGCAGTTTATATCAGGGTATTTCACCCCTCCACTTT.

This clonotype turned up a few times. The chain is built from TRBV5-4 and TRBJ2-1; D unresolved. The CDR3 runs to 13 residues. CDR1 and CDR2 (germline): SGHNT, YYREEE (reference sequence). V dropped 4 bases and J dropped 8 bases, with 13 bases sitting between them. The CDR3 DNA reads as TGTGCCAGCAGCCCGCCCCTAGAGGATGAGCAGTTCTTC. Protein: CASSPPLEDEQFF.

The genes are TRBV7-9 and TRBJ1-2, with D unresolved. V dropped 2 bases and J dropped 5 bases, with 9 bases sitting between them. CDR1 and CDR2 (germline): SEHNR, FQNEAQ (reference sequence). The CDR3 is made up of 13 amino acids. CDR3 nucleotides: TGTGCCAGCAGCTTATCAGTCTCATATGGCTACACCTTC. This translates into CASSLSVSYGYTF.

This clonotype was counted a few times. The chain joins TRBV2 to TRBJ2-3; possible D gene TRBD1, 6 bases. The V gene's germline CDR1 is SNHLY and CDR2 FYNNEI. The V gene lost 4 bases and the J gene lost 2 bases, with 13 bases spanning the gap. The CDR3 is 15 residues long. CDR3 in DNA: TGTGCCAGCAGTGCTAACAGGGAAGACACAGATACGCAGTATTTT. It specifies CASSANREDTDTQYF.

This chain uses TRBV6-6 with TRBJ2-4; D perhaps matches TRBD2 (6 bases). Germline loops: CDR1 MNHNY, CDR2 SVGAGI (reference sequence). V lost 5 bases to trimming and J lost 1 base, with 15 bases between them. This CDR3 is 16 amino acids long. CDR3 nucleotide sequence: TGTGCCAGCAGTCCGGGGAGGAGTCATGCCAAAAACATTCAGTACTTC. This translates into CASSPGRSHAKNIQYF.

A few counts support this clonotype. The chain recombines TRBV7-6 with TRBJ1-6, with D perhaps matching TRBD1 (6 bases). This CDR3 is 14 amino acids long. Trimming shortened V by 8 bases and J by 10 bases, and 18 bases separated the two germline ends. Germline lookup yields CDR1 SGHVS and CDR2 FNYEAQ. The CDR3 spells CASDKGGVGSPLHF. For the CDR3, the DNA is TGTGCCAGCGATAAAGGGGGGGTAGGATCACCCCTCCACTTT. The full variable domain, in which reference TRBV7-6 and TRBJ1-6 provide the parts outside the CDR3, is GAGVSQSPRYKVTKRGQDVALRCDPISGHVSLYWYRQALGQGPEFLTYFNYEAQQDKSGLPNDRFSAERPEGSISTLTIQRTEQRDSAMYRCASDKGGVGSPLHFGNGTRLTVT.

There are a few counts of this clonotype. The chain is built from TRBV7-2 and TRBJ2-2; no reliable D call. The V end lost 3 bases, the J end lost 5 bases, and 16 bases lay between the germline ends. Germline V gene data show CDR1 as SGHTA and CDR2 as FQGNSA. This CDR3 is 16 amino acids long. Here the CDR3 DNA reads TGTGCCAGCAGCTTTTGGGTTCTCCCGCGGACCGGGGAGCTGTTTTTT. Amino acids: CASSFWVLPRTGELFF.

In DNA form, the CDR3 reads TGTGCCAGCTCACGGAATATCGGGGAGACCAATGAAAAACTGTTTTTT. It is translated as CASSRNIGETNEKLFF. V and J are TRBV18 and TRBJ1-4; D not resolved. CDR3 size: 16 residues. Between the trimmed V and J ends, which lost 4 bases and 5 bases, there was a span of 17 bases. Germline V CDR1 and CDR2: KGHSH, LQKENI.

The rearrangement joins TRBV12-3 or TRBV12-4 to TRBJ2-1; D possibly corresponds to TRBD2 (7 bases). The CDR3 runs to 14 residues. Trimming removed 3 bases from V and 7 bases from J, with 13 bases in between. This CDR3 is CASSFAGARNEQFF. Written as DNA, the CDR3 is TGTGCCAGCAGTTTTGCGGGGGCGCGTAATGAGCAGTTCTTC.

This sequence joins TRBV6-6 and TRBJ1-4; D not certain. V lost 5 bases and J lost 5, with 9 bases in between. The CDR3 runs 13 residues. Germline CDR1 MNHNY, CDR2 SVGAGI (reference sequence). CDR3 amino acids: CASSGLANEKLFF. The CDR3 region has the DNA TGTGCCAGCAGTGGGCTGGCGAATGAAAAACTGTTTTTT.

This clonotype was picked up a small number of times. The V and J genes are TRBV4-2 and TRBJ2-5, with 12 bases aligning to TRBD2. The CDR3 loop spans 18 amino acids. V was pared by 0 bases and J by 5 bases, with 10 bases of the junction left unmatched. Germline V gene sequence: CDR1 LGHNA, CDR2 YNFKEQ. CDR3 sequence: CASSQELAGGLEIETQYF. The CDR3 DNA follows: TGTGCCAGCAGCCAAGAGCTAGCGGGGGGGCTAGAGATTGAGACCCAGTACTTC.

The CDR3 region is CASRDGLAGWETQYF. Here the CDR3 DNA reads TGTGCCAGCAGGGACGGACTAGCGGGATGGGAGACCCAGTACTTC. This chain connects TRBV2 to TRBJ2-5, with 12 bases identical to TRBD2. CDR1 is SNHLY and CDR2 is FYNNEI in the germline V gene. This CDR3 spans 15 amino acids. After removal of 6 bases from V and 5 bases from J, the junction contained 7 bases not matched to a gene.

V gene TRBV7-6 combines with J gene TRBJ2-1; 8 positions agree with TRBD2. Trimming cost V 5 bases and J 1 base; bases outside gene matches: 10. The germline gives CDR1 SGHVS, CDR2 FNYEAQ. This CDR3 spans 17 amino acids. The CDR3 region has the DNA TGTGCCAGCAGCCCAGGAGCGGGAGACGGGTCCTACAATGAGCAGTTCTTC. This sequence encodes CASSPGAGDGSYNEQFF.

The chain employs TRBV7-2 and TRBJ2-3; 12 bases fit TRBD2. This CDR3 is 17 amino acids long. Per the germline V gene, CDR1 is SGHTA and CDR2 is FQGNSA. Germline trimming cut 3 bases from V and 5 bases from J; bases unmatched to any gene: 9. CDR3: CASSFRTSGRSKDTQYF. In DNA, the CDR3 is TGTGCCAGCAGCTTTCGAACTAGCGGGAGGTCGAAAGATACGCAGTATTTT.

This clonotype occurred many times. The rearrangement joins TRBV7-2 to TRBJ1-6; D uncertain. CDR1 is SGHTA, CDR2 FQGNSA, per germline. The CDR3 runs 15 residues. Trimming removed 2 bases from V and 6 bases from J, with 11 bases in between. CDR3 sequence: CASSLIPNANSPLHF. The CDR3 DNA reads TGTGCCAGCAGCTTAATCCCTAACGCTAATTCACCCCTCCACTTT. Drawing the rest from reference TRBV7-2 and TRBJ1-6, the complete variable domain is GAGVSQSPSNKVTEKGKDVELRCDPISGHTALYWYRQSLGQGLEFLIYFQGNSAPDKSGLPSDRFSAERTGGSVSTLTIQRTQQEDSAVYLCASSLIPNANSPLHFGNGTRLTVT.